Below, 30 T cell receptor beta chains from the same sample are listed, as sequenced in a study of technical replicates of blood from several donors. Assay: immunoSEQ multiplex PCR; the TCRdb copy retains only in-frame clones and omits some. This sample has tens of thousands of clones, with roughly 90% found just once. Sequences were obtained from T cells isolated from PBMCs. The receptors originated from a human donor in good health.

The sample holds one count of this clone. The CDR3 DNA sequence: TGCGCCAGCAGCCAAGGTCGTGCGTTGGAGGGGGCCTGGAGCAATCAGCCCCAGCATTTT. Its translation is CASSQGRALEGAWSNQPQHF. V gene TRBV4-1 combines with J gene TRBJ1-5; 7 nucleotides line up with TRBD1. V lost 1 base, J lost 1 base, and 16 bases stayed unmatched. Looked up from germline, CDR1 is MGHRA and CDR2 is YSYEKL. The CDR3 runs 20 residues.

The chain links TRBV5-6 to TRBJ2-7; D call uncertain. Trimming took 2 bases from V and 2 from J, leaving 14 bases between them. Germline V gene sequence: CDR1 SGHDT, CDR2 YYEEEE. The CDR3 totals 15 residues. In nucleotides, the CDR3 is TGTGCCAGCAGCTTAAGATTCCAGGCACCCTACGAGCAGTACTTC. It specifies CASSLRFQAPYEQYF.

The J gene is TRBJ2-7, the V gene TRBV18; 11 bases are a match to TRBD1. The V and J ends lost 6 bases and 6 bases, in that order; junction bases with no gene match: 1. The CDR3 sequence is 12 residues long. Germline CDR1 reads KGHSH; CDR2 reads LQKENI. CDR3 DNA: TGTGCCAGCTCCGGGACAGGGGGCGAGCAGTACTTC. Translation gives CASSGTGGEQYF.

The chain is built from TRBV11-3 and TRBJ2-3; 10 bases are shared with TRBD1. Germline loops: CDR1 SGHNT, CDR2 YENEEA. CDR3 length: 16 residues. Trimming removed 3 bases from V and 6 bases from J; junction bases left unmatched: 9. In DNA, the CDR3 is TGTGCCAGCAGCTTCGGAACCGGGACAGGGGACGATACGCAGTATTTT. Its protein product is CASSFGTGTGDDTQYF. Complete variable domain (other parts from reference TRBV11-3 and TRBJ2-3): EAGVVQSPRYKIIEKKQPVAFWCNPISGHNTLYWYLQNLGQGPELLIRYENEEAVDDSQLPKDRFSAERLKGVDSTLKIQPAELGDSAVYLCASSFGTGTGDDTQYFGPGTRLTVL.

The chain recombines TRBV4-2 with TRBJ2-5; TRBD2 matches at 8 bases. Germline V CDR1 and CDR2: LGHNA, YNFKEQ. The ends lost 2 bases at V and 5 bases at J; junction bases unmatched: 13. The CDR3 loop spans 17 amino acids. The CDR3 reads CASSQQRVAGHWETQYF. The CDR3 bases are TGTGCCAGCAGCCAACAGCGAGTAGCGGGGCATTGGGAGACCCAGTACTTC.

The chain recombines TRBV5-6 with TRBJ2-7, with D possibly matching TRBD2 (5 bases). Germline V gene sequence: CDR1 SGHDT, CDR2 YYEEEE. V gave up 5 bases and J gave up 4 bases, with 13 bases separating them. The CDR3 totals 13 residues. CDR3 sequence: CASSRIGEYEQYF. For the CDR3, the DNA is TGTGCCAGCAGTCGTATCGGGGAATACGAGCAGTACTTC.

The chain uses TRBV29-1 and TRBJ2-3; TRBD1 matches at 7 bases. J was trimmed by 3 bases and V by 5 bases; bases with no gene match: 5. There are 13 residues in the CDR3. Germline V gives CDR1 SQVTM, CDR2 ANQGSEA. CDR3 residues: CSVHRGVTDTQYF. The DNA of the CDR3 is TGCAGCGTTCACAGGGGAGTAACAGATACGCAGTATTTT.

The chain links TRBV9 to TRBJ1-4, with D possibly TRBD1 on 5 matching bases. There are 16 residues in the CDR3. Germline V CDR1 and CDR2: SGDLS, YYNGEE. V dropped 0 bases and J dropped 4 bases, with 13 bases sitting between them. The CDR3 DNA reads TGTGCCAGCAGCGTAGATGCAGGGCCAAATAATGAAAAACTGTTTTTT. This translates into CASSVDAGPNNEKLFF.

The chain combines TRBV28 with TRBJ1-1, with D possibly being TRBD1 (5 bases). V was cut by 8 bases and J by 1 base, with 14 bases left in between. The CDR3 is 14 amino acids. CDR1 is MDHEN and CDR2 is SYDVKM in the germline V gene. The CDR3 is CASLAPGGNTEAFF. The DNA of the CDR3 is TGTGCCAGCTTAGCCCCGGGGGGGAACACTGAAGCTTTCTTT.

The chain employs TRBV27 and TRBJ2-1; perhaps TRBD2 as D (5 bases). Germline V gene data show CDR1 as MNHEY and CDR2 as SMNVEV (reference sequence). V lost 3 bases and J lost 10, with 13 bases in between. The CDR3 extends over 13 amino acids. The CDR3 nucleotides read TGTGCCAGCAGTTTTGACTACCCAGGCGAGCAGTTCTTC. Translation gives CASSFDYPGEQFF.

V and J are TRBV7-9 and TRBJ2-5; TRBD2 might be the D (6 bases). Per germline, CDR1 SEHNR and CDR2 FQNEAQ (reference sequence). The length of the CDR3 is 16 residues. The V end was cut by 6 bases, the J end by 4 bases, with 21 bases between. The CDR3 here is CASSAIAWGGRETQYF. DNA for the CDR3: TGTGCCAGCAGTGCCATAGCTTGGGGAGGCCGAGAGACCCAGTACTTC.

The chain is built from TRBV6-6 and TRBJ2-2, with a possible D match to TRBD1 (6 bases). The CDR3 loop spans 13 amino acids. Trimming removed 6 bases at V and 7 bases at J, with 12 bases between. Per the germline V gene, CDR1 is MNHNY and CDR2 is SVGAGI (reference sequence). The DNA of the CDR3 is TGTGCCAGCAGCCATGACAGGAACGGGGAGCTGTTTTTT. The encoded protein is CASSHDRNGELFF.

The CDR3 region has the DNA TGTGCCAGCAGCTTTCGCGGGAGTTATGAGCAGTTCTTC. Protein sequence: CASSFRGSYEQFF. J is TRBJ2-1 and V is TRBV13, with 7 bases matching TRBD2. Germline trimming cut 3 bases from V and 8 bases from J; bases unmatched to any gene: 4. Germline assignment: CDR1 PRHDT and CDR2 FYEKMQ (reference sequence). This CDR3 is 13 amino acids long. The whole variable domain, filled in from reference TRBV13 and TRBJ2-1, reads AAGVIQSPRHLIKEKRETATLKCYPIPRHDTVYWYQQGPGQDPQFLISFYEKMQSDKGSIPDRFSAQQFSDYHSELNMSSLELGDSALYFCASSFRGSYEQFFGPGTRLTVL.

V gene TRBV7-7 combines with J gene TRBJ2-3, with D unresolved. The CDR3 sequence is 13 residues long. Per germline, CDR1 SSHAT and CDR2 FNYEAQ (reference sequence). This CDR3 is CASSPYITDTQYF. CDR3 bases: TGTGCTAGCTCGCCGTACATCACAGATACGCAGTATTTT.

This clone has just one count. J is TRBJ2-7 and V is TRBV11-2, with D possibly being TRBD1 (6 bases). Between the trimmed V and J ends, which lost 0 bases and 2 bases, there was a span of 8 bases. The CDR3 loop spans 14 amino acids. Germline loops: CDR1 SGHAT, CDR2 FQNNGV. The CDR3 is CASSLDRGPYEQYF. DNA of the CDR3: TGTGCCAGCAGCTTAGACAGGGGCCCCTACGAGCAGTACTTC.

The genes are TRBV6-5 and TRBJ1-2, with D perhaps matching TRBD1 (5 bases). The CDR3 is 14 amino acids. Trimming shortened V by 5 bases and J by 4 bases, and 14 bases separated the two germline ends. Germline lookup yields CDR1 MNHEY and CDR2 SVGAGI. DNA for the CDR3: TGTGCCAGCAGTCCCCCCGGGGGTGCCTATGGCTACACCTTC. Protein: CASSPPGGAYGYTF.

The genes are TRBV4-2 and TRBJ1-1; D remains unclear. The germline V gene has CDR1 LGHNA and CDR2 YNFKEQ. This CDR3 has 15 residues. Trimming took off 2 bases at V and 0 bases at J, with 10 bases between the two ends. The CDR3 region is CASSQSLQLNTEAFF. The CDR3 nucleotides read TGTGCCAGCAGCCAAAGTTTACAGCTGAACACTGAAGCTTTCTTT.

This chain uses TRBV20-1 with TRBJ2-7; 10 positions agree with TRBD1. This CDR3 contains 11 residues. CDR1 is DFQATT and CDR2 is SNEGSKA in the germline V gene (reference sequence). The chain's CDR3 is CSARGGTGAVV. In DNA form, the CDR3 reads TGCAGTGCTAGAGGAGGGACAGGGGCAGTGGTT.

J is TRBJ1-2 and V is TRBV6-5, with D unclear. This CDR3 spans 13 amino acids. In germline, CDR1 is MNHEY, CDR2 SVGAGI. The V end was cut by 6 bases, the J end by 8 bases, with 16 bases between. This CDR3 reads CASRGLRVGGYTF. DNA of the CDR3: TGTGCCAGCAGGGGTCTTCGGGTCGGGGGCTACACCTTC.

There are a few counts of this clone. The chain couples TRBV19 to TRBJ2-3; TRBD2 aligns across 9 bases. The CDR3 length is 16 residues. Germline CDR1 and CDR2: LNHDA and SQIVND (reference sequence). Germline trimming cut 1 base from V and 3 bases from J; bases unmatched to any gene: 5. The CDR3 loop reads CASSIAHSGRTDTQYF. The CDR3 coding sequence is TGTGCCAGTAGTATAGCTCATAGCGGGAGAACAGATACGCAGTATTTT.

The table lists this clone with a few counts. The V and J genes are TRBV10-1 and TRBJ2-7; 8 bases agree with TRBD2. Germline lookup yields CDR1 WNHNN and CDR2 SYGVQD (reference sequence). After removal of 7 bases from V and 1 base from J, the junction contained 6 bases not matched to a gene. This CDR3 has 14 amino acids. The CDR3 loop is CASNKASGSYEQYF. The CDR3 DNA follows: TGCGCCAGCAATAAGGCTAGCGGGTCCTACGAGCAGTACTTC.

This clone showed up just once. The rearrangement uses TRBV27 and TRBJ1-2; D not certain. Germline CDR1 reads MNHEY; CDR2 reads SMNVEV (reference sequence). Trimming cost V 4 bases and J 5 bases, with 17 bases left between them. The CDR3 consists of 15 residues. DNA for the CDR3: TGTGCCAGCAGTTCCCGGGAAGGGATAAGATATGGCTACACCTTC. Its translation: CASSSREGIRYGYTF.

The rearrangement joins TRBV7-8 to TRBJ1-3; D gene uncertain. The CDR3 length is 17 residues. CDR1 and CDR2 from the germline V gene are SGHVS and FQNEAQ. The V and J ends lost 1 base and 3 bases respectively, with 16 bases between them. For the CDR3, the DNA is TGTGCCAGCAGCTTAGAGTTCGGGTTAGTCCTTGGAAACACCATATATTTT. This translates into CASSLEFGLVLGNTIYF.

CDR3 nucleotides: TGTGCCAGCAGCATGACTAGTCCCTACAATGAGCAGTTCTTC. Translation gives CASSMTSPYNEQFF. The rearrangement uses TRBV9 and TRBJ2-1; tentative D call: TRBD2 (6 bases). Per the germline V gene, CDR1 is SGDLS and CDR2 is YYNGEE. The CDR3 contains 14 residues. The V end was cut by 4 bases, the J end by 2 bases, with 10 bases between.

This CDR3 is CATSRDKETGELFF. CDR3 DNA sequence: TGTGCCACCAGCAGAGATAAGGAGACCGGGGAGCTGTTTTTT. The chain couples TRBV15 to TRBJ2-2, with D unresolved. Germline lookup yields CDR1 LNHNV and CDR2 YYDKDF (reference sequence). CDR3 size: 14 residues. Between the trimmed V and J ends, which lost 0 bases and 5 bases, there was a span of 7 bases.

This sequence joins TRBV5-6 and TRBJ2-7, with D perhaps TRBD2 (5 bases). The CDR3 is 14 residues long. Germline V gives CDR1 SGHDT, CDR2 YYEEEE. Trimming left V 2 bases short and J 5 bases short, with 14 bases between. As DNA, the CDR3 is TGTGCCAGCAGCTTAGTAGCGTTGAACAACGAGCAGTACTTC. It yields the protein CASSLVALNNEQYF.

The rearrangement joins TRBV10-3 to TRBJ1-5, with a tentative D call TRBD1 (6 bases). The CDR3 loop spans 13 amino acids. CDR1 ENHRY and CDR2 SYGVKD come from the germline V gene. Trimming took 11 bases from V and 5 from J, leaving 16 bases between them. The DNA for the CDR3 is TGTGCCGCCACGGACAGAGTCGATCAGCCCCAGCATTTT. This codes for CAATDRVDQPQHF.

The V and J genes are TRBV5-1 and TRBJ2-5, with TRBD2 matching over 7 bases. Trimming cost V 7 bases and J 5 bases; bases outside gene matches: 14. The CDR3 contains 15 residues. The germline V gene encodes CDR1 SGHRS and CDR2 YFSETQ. The CDR3 nucleotides read TGCGCCAGCGCCTGGGAGGGCGCCCCTCCTGAGACCCAGTACTTC. This encodes CASAWEGAPPETQYF.

DNA for the CDR3: TGTGCCAGCAGCCAAGATTACGGGGGCTACACCTTC. This codes for CASSQDYGGYTF. V is TRBV4-2 and J is TRBJ1-2; the D is unclear. V was trimmed by 0 bases and J by 8 bases, leaving 7 bases between them. CDR1 is LGHNA and CDR2 is YNFKEQ in the germline V gene. The CDR3 is 12 amino acids.

This rearrangement joins TRBV30 to TRBJ1-2; 10 bases align to TRBD1. The V and J ends lost 2 bases and 1 base, in that order; junction bases with no gene match: 7. CDR3 length: 16 residues. The germline CDR1 and CDR2 sequences are GTSNPN and SVGIG (reference sequence). The CDR3 bases are TGTGCCTGGAGTAAGGGACAGGGGATAATTAACTATGGCTACACCTTC. Translating it yields CAWSKGQGIINYGYTF.